This TCR beta chain was captured by sequencing in a study of blood T cell repertoires in COVID-19. As originally analysed: Amplification with reference gene primers provided the estimates of nucleated cell counts. This table comes from immunoSEQ multiplex PCR, and its TCRdb copy is limited to in-frame clones, with some not included. Clonal size and the V and J genes are those of that table, whereas D and trimming came from the DNA. In the table there are about 160,000 clones, roughly 85% of which are singletons. The CDR3 has 12 residues. V lost 7 bases and J 6 bases, leaving 13 bases between the germline ends. Germline V gene data show CDR1 as MNHEY and CDR2 as SVGAGI. This clone came up a few times.

The TCR was taken from a man in his sixties who had recovered from COVID-19. What was sequenced was PBMCs or T cells enriched from blood (not recorded which). The rearrangement uses TRBV6-5 and TRBJ2-7, with a tentative D call TRBD2 (6 bases). The chain's CDR3 is CASTNLRGEQYF. The CDR3 DNA reads TGTGCCAGCACTAATCTGCGGGGCGAGCAGTACTTC.